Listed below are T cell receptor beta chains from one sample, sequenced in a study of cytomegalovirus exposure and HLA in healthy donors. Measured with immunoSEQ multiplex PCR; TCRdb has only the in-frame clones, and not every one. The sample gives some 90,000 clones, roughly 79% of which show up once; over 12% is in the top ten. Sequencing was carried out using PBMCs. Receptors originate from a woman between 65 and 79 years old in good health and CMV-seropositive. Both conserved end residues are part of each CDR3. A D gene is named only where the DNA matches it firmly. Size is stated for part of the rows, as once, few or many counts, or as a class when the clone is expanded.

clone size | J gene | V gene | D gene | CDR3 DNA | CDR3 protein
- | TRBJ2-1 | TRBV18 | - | TGTGCCAGCTCACCAACAGGACGGGAGCAGTTCTTC | CASSPTGREQFF
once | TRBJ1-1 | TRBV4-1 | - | TGCGCCAGCAGCCGGGCTGATAGACAGAACACTGAAGCTTTCTTT | CASSRADRQNTEAFF
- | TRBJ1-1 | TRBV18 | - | TGTGCCAGCTCACCACAGGGGAGGACGGGCAACACTGAAGCTTTCTTT | CASSPQGRTGNTEAFF
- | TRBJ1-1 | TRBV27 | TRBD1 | TGTGCCAGCAGTGGGACAGGGGGCTGGGAAGCTTTCTTT | CASSGTGGWEAFF
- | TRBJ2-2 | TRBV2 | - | TGTGCCAGCAGCGCCGGGACTTTTTTGGGAGGGGAGCTGTTTTTT | CASSAGTFLGGELFF
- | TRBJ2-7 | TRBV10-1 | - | TGCGCCAGCAGCATAGCGGGACAGAACGAGCAGTACTTC | CASSIAGQNEQYF
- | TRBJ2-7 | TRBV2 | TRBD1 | TGTGCCAGTACACAGGGGCATCTACCCTACGAGCAGTACTTC | CASTQGHLPYEQYF
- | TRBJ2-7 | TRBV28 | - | TGTGCCAGCAGTCTCCCAACAGAGAACGAGCAGTACTTC | CASSLPTENEQYF
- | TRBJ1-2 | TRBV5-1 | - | TGCGCCAGCAGCTTGGATCTTGGTGCGAACTATGGCTACACCTTC | CASSLDLGANYGYTF
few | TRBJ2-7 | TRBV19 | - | TGTGCCAGTAGTATAAAGATGGGTCTTCGAGACAGTTCAGCCTACGAGCAGTACTTC | CASSIKMGLRDSSAYEQYF
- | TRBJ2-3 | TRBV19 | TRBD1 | TGTGCCAGTAGTAACCAGGGACAGTGGAGCACAGATACGCAGTATTTT | CASSNQGQWSTDTQYF
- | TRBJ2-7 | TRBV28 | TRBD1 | TGTGCCAGCCGCTCAGGGGGAAGCTCCTACGAGCAGTACTTC | CASRSGGSSYEQYF
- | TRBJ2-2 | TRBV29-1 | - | TGCAGCGTTGAGGACATGAACACCGGGGAGCTGTTTTTT | CSVEDMNTGELFF
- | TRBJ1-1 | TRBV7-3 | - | TGTGCCAGCAGCCCCGACAGGCTGATAGCTTTCTTT | CASSPDRLIAFF
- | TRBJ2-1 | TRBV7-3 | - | TGTGCCAGCAGCATGGACTCCGTTCCGAATGAGCAGTTCTTC | CASSMDSVPNEQFF
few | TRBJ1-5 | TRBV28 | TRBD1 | TGTGCCAGCAGTTCGGGACAGGGCCAGGCGGTGCAGCCCCAGCATTTT | CASSSGQGQAVQPQHF
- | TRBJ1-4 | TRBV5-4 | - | TGTGCCAGCAGCTTGGGGGGACATAGACTCGGGGAAAAACTGTTTTTT | CASSLGGHRLGEKLFF
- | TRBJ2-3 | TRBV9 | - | TGTGCCAGCATGAGGGACTTCGATCCCGCGGATACGCAGTATTTT | CASMRDFDPADTQYF
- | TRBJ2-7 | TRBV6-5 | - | TGTGCCAGCAGTGGCGGGGGCAGCTACGAGCAGTACTTC | CASSGGGSYEQYF
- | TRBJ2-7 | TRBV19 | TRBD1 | TGTGCCAGTAGGACAGGGGGTGAACTCTCCTACGAGCAGTACTTC | CASRTGGELSYEQYF
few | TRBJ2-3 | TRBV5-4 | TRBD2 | TGTGCCAGCAGCTTGTCTAGCGGGAGGGCCCGTAGCACAGATACGCAGTATTTT | CASSLSSGRARSTDTQYF
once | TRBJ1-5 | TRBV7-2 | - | TGTGCCAGCAGCTCCACCGGGGTTCTAAGGAATCAGCCCCAGCATTTT | CASSSTGVLRNQPQHF
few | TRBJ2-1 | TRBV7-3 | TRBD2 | TGTGCCAGCAGCTTAAGCCTAGCGGGATTGAATGAGCAGTTCTTC | CASSLSLAGLNEQFF
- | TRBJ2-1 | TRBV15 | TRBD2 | TGTGCCACCAGCAGTGCAACACTAGCGGGGCCCTACAATGAGCAGTTCTTC | CATSSATLAGPYNEQFF
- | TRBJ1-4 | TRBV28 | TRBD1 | TGTGCCAGCAGTTTGGAGGGGGCGCGCGAAAAACTGTTTTTT | CASSLEGAREKLFF
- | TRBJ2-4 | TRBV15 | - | TGTGCCACCAGCAGAGGCGACAGAGTAGCCAAAAACATTCAGTACTTC | CATSRGDRVAKNIQYF
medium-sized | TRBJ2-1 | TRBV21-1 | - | TGTGCCAGCACAGGGTGGATGAGCTCCTACAATGAGCAGTTCTTC | CASTGWMSSYNEQFF
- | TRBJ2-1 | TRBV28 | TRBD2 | TGTGCCACTCACAGGACTAGCGGGACCTACAATGAGCAGTTCTTC | CATHRTSGTYNEQFF
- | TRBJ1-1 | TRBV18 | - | TGTGCCAGCTCACGGTCTCGGTCAGGGGAGACTGAAGCTTTCTTT | CASSRSRSGETEAFF
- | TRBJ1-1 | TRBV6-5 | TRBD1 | TGTGCCAGCGGCCACAGGGGACGAGGTACTGAAGCTTTCTTT | CASGHRGRGTEAFF